Following are 30 T cell receptor beta chains from one sample sequenced in a study of shared clonotypes between healthy human individuals. Clones were read by immunoSEQ multiplex PCR, and TCRdb kept only the in-frame ones, dropping some. The data show some 2,500,000 clones, more than 85% seen once. The sequenced sample was naive CD4+ T cells from PBMCs. Subset described: CD45RA+ positively selected. These receptors came from a man aged 18 to 29 in good health. Some clones in this sample may be carry-over from other donors' samples.

The chain uses TRBV10-3 and TRBJ2-3, with D perhaps TRBD1 (5 bases). Trimming left V 3 bases short and J 3 bases short, with 13 bases between. Germline CDR1 is ENHRY and CDR2 is SYGVKD. CDR3 length equals 15 residues. The CDR3 sequence: CAISDRDLGTDTQYF. CDR3 coding DNA: TGTGCCATCAGTGACAGGGATCTGGGGACAGATACGCAGTATTTT.

The chain links TRBV7-9 to TRBJ1-2, with 8 bases fitting TRBD1. The CDR3 loop spans 15 amino acids. CDR1 is SEHNR and CDR2 is FQNEAQ in the germline V gene (reference sequence). Trimming at V came to 5 bases and at J to 5 bases, leaving 10 bases not matched to a gene. CDR3 sequence reads: CASSPIGQGAYGYTF. The CDR3 coding sequence is TGTGCCAGCAGCCCGATTGGGCAGGGGGCTTATGGCTACACCTTC.

V gene TRBV27 combines with J gene TRBJ1-5, with D possibly TRBD1 on 6 matching bases. Germline values: CDR1 MNHEY, CDR2 SMNVEV (reference sequence). The CDR3 has 14 amino acids. Trimming removed 5 bases from V and 8 bases from J, with 16 bases in between. CDR3 coding DNA: TGTGCCAGCAGTCCCCAGGGGCCGGGTGAGCCCCAGCATTTT. Translation: CASSPQGPGEPQHF.

The chain employs TRBV5-1 and TRBJ1-4; TRBD1 matches at 8 bases. The CDR3 totals 15 residues. CDR1 is SGHRS and CDR2 is YFSETQ in the germline V gene. Germline trimming cut 4 bases from V and 5 bases from J; bases unmatched to any gene: 7. CDR3 sequence: CASSDLTGVNEKLFF. In nucleotides, the CDR3 is TGCGCCAGCAGCGACCTGACAGGGGTGAATGAAAAACTGTTTTTT. Full variable domain (remainder filled in from reference TRBV5-1 and TRBJ1-4): KAGVTQTPRYLIKTRGQQVTLSCSPISGHRSVSWYQQTPGQGLQFLFEYFSETQRNKGNFPGRFSGRQFSNSRSEMNVSTLELGDSALYLCASSDLTGVNEKLFFGSGTQLSVL.

The gene calls are TRBV2 and TRBJ1-1; D is undetermined. CDR3 length: 12 residues. V was pared by 8 bases and J by 1 base, with 8 bases between. The V gene's germline CDR1 is SNHLY and CDR2 FYNNEI. CDR3 residues: CASCGQNTEAFF. The CDR3 DNA reads TGTGCCAGCTGTGGCCAGAACACTGAAGCTTTCTTT.

This clone was seen just once. The rearrangement uses TRBV11-2 and TRBJ2-7; D gene ambiguous. V was clipped by 2 bases and J by 2 bases, with 16 bases between them. CDR3 length: 16 residues. Germline values: CDR1 SGHAT, CDR2 FQNNGV. CDR3: CASSLIVAQEPYEQYF. The CDR3 DNA reads TGTGCCAGCAGCTTAATTGTCGCTCAGGAACCCTACGAGCAGTACTTC.

The rearrangement joins TRBV5-1 to TRBJ1-2; D remains ambiguous. V was pared by 0 bases and J by 7 bases, with 19 bases between. CDR3 length: 16 residues. Germline values: CDR1 SGHRS, CDR2 YFSETQ. CDR3: CASSLGRASGAGGYTF. CDR3 sequence (DNA): TGCGCCAGCAGCTTGGGACGCGCTTCGGGCGCGGGTGGCTACACCTTC.

V gene TRBV7-9 combines with J gene TRBJ1-2; maybe TRBD1 (5 bases). The CDR3 is made up of 13 amino acids. Germline-derived CDR1 and CDR2 are SEHNR and FQNEAQ (reference sequence). V was cut by 5 bases and J by 2 bases, with 9 bases left in between. The CDR3 nucleotides are TGTGCCAGCAGCCAGACAGTGAACTATGGCTACACCTTC. It encodes CASSQTVNYGYTF.

The chain is built from TRBV14 and TRBJ1-1, with unresolved D. V was clipped by 0 bases and J by 4 bases, with 12 bases between them. CDR1 SGHDN and CDR2 FVKESK come from the germline V gene. The CDR3 contains 15 residues. The chain's CDR3 is CASSQEVGIGTEAFF. CDR3 DNA: TGTGCCAGCAGCCAAGAGGTAGGGATCGGCACTGAAGCTTTCTTT.

The chain links TRBV9 to TRBJ2-7, with 10 nucleotides matching TRBD2. CDR3 size: 15 residues. CDR1 and CDR2 from the germline V gene are SGDLS and YYNGEE. Trimming at V came to 3 bases and at J to 6 bases, leaving 9 bases not matched to a gene. Written as DNA, the CDR3 is TGTGCCAGCAGCGCAAGCGGTCTAGCGGGAGTCGAGCAGTACTTC. It specifies CASSASGLAGVEQYF.

This clone was seen only once. The V call is TRBV7-9, the J call TRBJ2-7; D remains unclear. This CDR3 comprises 15 residues. Germline-derived CDR1 and CDR2 are SEHNR and FQNEAQ (reference sequence). V was cut by 1 base and J by 12 bases, with 22 bases left in between. CDR3 nucleotides: TGTGCCAGCAGCTTAGGATCGCGTGAGCACCCCAAGGCGTACTTC. Its translation is CASSLGSREHPKAYF.

The J gene is TRBJ2-7, the V gene TRBV19; 14 bases line up with TRBD2. The germline V gene encodes CDR1 LNHDA and CDR2 SQIVND (reference sequence). Trimming took 4 bases from V and 1 from J; bases not matched to a gene: 3. The CDR3 extends over 16 amino acids. As DNA, the CDR3 is TGTGCCAGTAGTAAGGGACTAGCGGGAGATTCCTACGAGCAGTACTTC. Amino acid sequence: CASSKGLAGDSYEQYF.

The count of this clone is one. The V call is TRBV21-1, the J call TRBJ1-1; the table's D gene call, TRBD1, was not cross checked with the DNA. TRBV21-1 is an annotated pseudogene. The CDR3 spans 16 residues. The CDR3 is CASSEGQGSRHTEAFF. Written as DNA, the CDR3 is TGTGCCAGCAGCGAAGGACAGGGGTCACGTCACACTGAAGCTTTCTTT.

The CDR3 region is CASSRGFVPNEKLFF. The CDR3 DNA follows: TGTGCCAGCAGCCGAGGATTTGTTCCGAATGAAAAACTGTTTTTT. This chain connects TRBV11-2 to TRBJ1-4; D gene unclear. This CDR3 is 15 amino acids long. Per the germline V gene, CDR1 is SGHAT and CDR2 is FQNNGV. V shed 5 bases and J shed 5 bases, with 15 bases lying between them.

This chain uses TRBV28 with TRBJ1-1; D is undetermined. V lost 5 bases to trimming and J lost 1 base, with 11 bases between them. The CDR3 has 14 residues. CDR1 is MDHEN and CDR2 is SYDVKM in the germline V gene. The chain's CDR3 is CASSPRPTNTEAFF. CDR3 coding DNA: TGTGCCAGCAGTCCTAGACCGACGAACACTGAAGCTTTCTTT.

This chain uses TRBV5-4 with TRBJ1-2, with a possible D match to TRBD1 (6 bases). V was clipped by 3 bases and J by 7 bases, with 16 bases between them. This CDR3 spans 14 amino acids. Germline V CDR1 and CDR2: SGHNT, YYREEE (reference sequence). The CDR3 here is CASSSGWGAGGYTF. In nucleotides, the CDR3 is TGTGCCAGCAGCTCAGGGTGGGGGGCAGGTGGCTACACCTTC. The full variable domain, rest sourced from reference TRBV5-4 and TRBJ1-2, is ETGVTQSPTHLIKTRGQQVTLRCSSQSGHNTVSWYQQALGQGPQFIFQYYREEENGRGNFPPRFSGLQFPNYSSELNVNALELDDSALYLCASSSGWGAGGYTFGSGTRLTVV.

With respect to this clone: The sample carries other DNA sequences with the same CDR3. V and J are TRBV5-1 and TRBJ2-1, with D possibly called TRBD1 or TRBD2 (5 bases each). CDR1 SGHRS and CDR2 YFSETQ come from the germline V gene. The V end was cut by 2 bases, the J end by 13 bases, with 25 bases between. This CDR3 has 16 amino acids. The CDR3 nucleotides read TGCGCCAGCAGCTTACTACGCCTCGCACTAGGGGCTGAACAGTTCTTC. As protein: CASSLLRLALGAEQFF.

V usage is TRBV11-2 and J usage is TRBJ2-2; D gene ambiguous. The germline V gene encodes CDR1 SGHAT and CDR2 FQNNGV. This CDR3 is 14 amino acids long. V lost 7 bases to trimming and J lost 3 bases, with 12 bases between them. The CDR3 DNA reads as TGTGCCAGCATTCGGACGGAATACACCGGGGAGCTGTTTTTT. Residues: CASIRTEYTGELFF.

This clone appeared once. V gene TRBV28 combines with J gene TRBJ2-7; 7 nucleotides match TRBD1. The length of the CDR3 is 15 residues. V was clipped by 5 bases and J by 9 bases; unmatched bases: 16. Germline V gene sequence: CDR1 MDHEN, CDR2 SYDVKM. The CDR3 is CASSILTGTARRQYF. CDR3 DNA: TGTGCCAGCAGTATACTAACCGGGACAGCAAGGCGGCAGTACTTC.

The J gene is TRBJ1-4, the V gene TRBV19, with D uncertain. The germline gives CDR1 LNHDA, CDR2 SQIVND (reference sequence). The CDR3 has 14 amino acids. The V gene lost 5 bases and the J gene lost 8 bases, with 15 bases spanning the gap. The CDR3 reads CASSQSPLGEKLFF. DNA for the CDR3: TGTGCCAGTAGTCAAAGCCCTTTGGGCGAAAAACTGTTTTTT.

The chain links TRBV19 to TRBJ2-3, with 8 nucleotides matching TRBD2. V lost 3 bases to trimming and J lost 5 bases; unmatched junction nucleotides: 7. The germline V gene has CDR1 LNHDA and CDR2 SQIVND (reference sequence). CDR3 length equals 15 residues. The CDR3 region is CASSMRPSGLDTQYF. CDR3 DNA: TGTGCCAGTAGTATGCGCCCTAGCGGGTTAGATACGCAGTATTTT.

This chain uses TRBV4-1 with TRBJ1-3, with TRBD1 matching over 8 bases. The junction had 4 bases not matched to a gene; V was cut back by 3 bases and J by 0 bases. Germline lookup yields CDR1 MGHRA and CDR2 YSYEKL. The CDR3 covers 16 residues. The CDR3 region is CASSHLDRASGNTIYF. CDR3 nucleotide sequence: TGCGCCAGCAGCCACTTGGACAGGGCCTCTGGAAACACCATATATTTT.

The chain uses TRBV25-1 and TRBJ2-3, with D maybe TRBD2 (6 bases). CDR1 and CDR2 (germline): MGHDK, SYGVNS. Trimming stripped 3 bases from V and 3 bases from J, with 10 bases between. The CDR3 spans 14 residues. CDR3 loop: CASSDLGGTDTQYF. Here the CDR3 DNA reads TGTGCCAGCAGTGACCTAGGAGGGACAGATACGCAGTATTTT. Filled out from reference TRBV25-1 and TRBJ2-3, the complete variable domain reads EADIYQTPRYLVIGTGKKITLECSQTMGHDKMYWYQQDPGMELHLIHYSYGVNSTEKGDLSSESTVSRIRTEHFPLTLESARPSHTSQYLCASSDLGGTDTQYFGPGTRLTVL.

About this clone itself: The same CDR3 is also encoded by other DNA sequences in this sample. The chain combines TRBV7-2 with TRBJ1-3; D not certain. Trimming removed 4 bases at V and 0 bases at J, with 4 bases between. The CDR3 totals 13 residues. Germline V gene lookup returns CDR1 SGHTA and CDR2 FQGNSA. Here the CDR3 reads CASSSSSGNTIYF. CDR3 DNA: TGTGCCAGCAGCTCCTCCTCTGGAAACACCATATATTTT. The full variable domain, rest sourced from reference TRBV7-2 and TRBJ1-3, is GAGVSQSPSNKVTEKGKDVELRCDPISGHTALYWYRQSLGQGLEFLIYFQGNSAPDKSGLPSDRFSAERTGGSVSTLTIQRTQQEDSAVYLCASSSSSGNTIYFGEGSWLTVV.

The chain carries TRBV28 and TRBJ1-1; D unclear. CDR3 length equals 17 residues. Trimming removed 1 base from V and 0 bases from J, with 15 bases in between. Germline values: CDR1 MDHEN, CDR2 SYDVKM. The chain's CDR3 is CASSLYGPGYMNTEAFF. CDR3 bases: TGTGCCAGCAGTTTATATGGTCCAGGTTACATGAACACTGAAGCTTTCTTT. The full variable domain, rest sourced from reference TRBV28 and TRBJ1-1, is DVKVTQSSRYLVKRTGEKVFLECVQDMDHENMFWYRQDPGLGLRLIYFSYDVKMKEKGDIPEGYSVSREKKERFSLILESASTNQTSMYLCASSLYGPGYMNTEAFFGQGTRLTVV.

Comment on this clone: Other DNA sequences from this sample encode an identical CDR3 as well. V usage is TRBV7-2 and J usage is TRBJ2-7, with D unresolved. The CDR3 has 13 residues. Germline V CDR1 and CDR2: SGHTA, FQGNSA. Trimming cost V 2 bases and J 0 bases, with 5 bases left between them. The CDR3 region has the DNA TGTGCCAGCAGCTTATCGAGCTCCTACGAGCAGTACTTC. It is translated as CASSLSSSYEQYF.

The chain has TRBV18 and TRBJ1-5, with D possibly being TRBD1 (6 bases). In germline, CDR1 is KGHSH, CDR2 LQKENI. The CDR3 is made up of 13 amino acids. Trimming pared 3 bases from V and 5 bases from J, leaving 8 bases between. The CDR3 region is CASSPGAYQPQHF. The CDR3 region has the DNA TGTGCCAGCTCACCGGGGGCCTATCAGCCCCAGCATTTT.

The CDR3 region has the DNA TGTGCCAGCTCGGCGAGAGGGAGGTACACTGAAGCTTTCTTT. Its translation: CASSARGRYTEAFF. This chain links TRBV28 with TRBJ1-1; no clear D gene. The CDR3 consists of 14 residues. The V gene lost 8 bases and the J gene lost 3 bases, with 16 bases spanning the gap. Germline V gives CDR1 MDHEN, CDR2 SYDVKM.

The chain links TRBV18 to TRBJ1-3; no firm D call. Germline loops: CDR1 KGHSH, CDR2 LQKENI. The germline V and J ends were trimmed by 2 bases and 5 bases, with 10 bases remaining between them. The CDR3 extends over 14 amino acids. Here the CDR3 reads CASSPGKGRNTIYF. For the CDR3, the DNA is TGTGCCAGCTCACCAGGAAAGGGTCGAAACACCATATATTTT.

The V call is TRBV4-1, the J call TRBJ2-3; the D call may be TRBD1 or TRBD2 (5 bases each). CDR3 length: 16 residues. Germline V gene data show CDR1 as MGHRA and CDR2 as YSYEKL. Trimming removed 3 bases from V and 1 base from J, with 14 bases in between. CDR3 residues: CASSHLGQGGTDTQYF. The CDR3 bases are TGCGCCAGCAGCCATCTGGGCCAGGGAGGCACAGATACGCAGTATTTT.